The 23 T cell receptor beta chains given below trace back to one sample, sequenced in a study of blood T cell repertoires in COVID-19. Repertoires were generated with immunoSEQ multiplex PCR, while TCRdb's copy carries only in-frame clones and drops some. The sample shows 50,000 to 75,000 clones, around 77% of them seen only once. Material for sequencing was peripheral blood. These receptors all come from a man of 80 years or more with active or convalescent COVID-19.

This chain joins TRBV3-1 (or the pseudogene TRBV3-2) and TRBJ1-2, with TRBD1 matching over 10 bases. After removal of 3 bases from V and 7 bases from J, the junction contained 2 bases not matched to a gene. CDR1 LGHDT and CDR2 YNNKEL come from the germline V gene (reference sequence). This CDR3 has 13 residues. The DNA for the CDR3 is TGTGCCAGCAGCCAGAGGGACAGGGGTGGCTACACCTTC. This codes for CASSQRDRGGYTF.

This clone was recorded once. V usage is TRBV4-1 and J usage is TRBJ2-5, with D unclear. V shed 0 bases and J shed 2 bases, with 10 bases lying between them. The length of the CDR3 is 15 residues. Germline V lookup: CDR1 MGHRA, CDR2 YSYEKL. DNA of the CDR3: TGCGCCAGCAGCCAAGATGGCTCGTCACAAGAGACCCAGTACTTC. Amino acid sequence: CASSQDGSSQETQYF.

The chain is built from TRBV6-6 and TRBJ1-5; 7 positions match TRBD1. The ends lost 5 bases at V and 0 bases at J; junction bases unmatched: 13. This CDR3 contains 18 residues. CDR1 MNHNY and CDR2 SVGAGI come from the germline V gene (reference sequence). The CDR3 nucleotides read TGTGCCAGCAGTCCGCCGGTAGCAGGGGGTTATAGCAATCAGCCCCAGCATTTT. Encoded protein: CASSPPVAGGYSNQPQHF.

The CDR3 protein is CATSRPAGTLSYEQYF. DNA of the CDR3: TGTGCCACCAGCAGACCAGCCGGGACTCTCTCCTACGAGCAGTACTTC. The genes are TRBV15 and TRBJ2-7, with D possibly being TRBD2 (6 bases). Trimming took off 2 bases at V and 0 bases at J, with 14 bases between the two ends. Germline V gene lookup returns CDR1 LNHNV and CDR2 YYDKDF (reference sequence). The CDR3 extends over 16 amino acids.

This chain links TRBV28 with TRBJ1-2; the D is unclear. This CDR3 contains 12 residues. Trimming removed 6 bases from V and 8 bases from J, with 13 bases in between. Germline CDR1 is MDHEN and CDR2 is SYDVKM. This CDR3 is CASRFPNGGYTF. CDR3 nucleotide sequence: TGTGCCAGCAGGTTCCCCAATGGCGGCTACACCTTC.

The chain couples TRBV9 to TRBJ2-7; D call uncertain. Trimming pared 1 base from V and 5 bases from J, leaving 7 bases between. The length of the CDR3 is 12 residues. Germline CDR1 reads SGDLS; CDR2 reads YYNGEE. The CDR3 loop reads CASSVQENEQYF. The CDR3 DNA follows: TGTGCCAGCAGCGTACAGGAAAACGAGCAGTACTTC.

The rearrangement joins TRBV9 to TRBJ2-2; TRBD2 matches 9 bases. J lost 1 base, V lost 1 base, and 2 bases had no gene match. The CDR3 consists of 16 residues. Germline lookup yields CDR1 SGDLS and CDR2 YYNGEE. Written as DNA, the CDR3 is TGTGCCAGCAGCGTATCGACTAGCGGGAACACCGGGGAGCTGTTTTTT. Its translation: CASSVSTSGNTGELFF.

The rearrangement links TRBV5-1 to TRBJ2-5; D might be TRBD1 (6 bases). Germline assignment: CDR1 SGHRS and CDR2 YFSETQ. This CDR3 region has 13 residues. The ends were cut back, 4 bases at V and 6 bases at J, with 13 bases in the middle. The CDR3 bases are TGCGCCAGCAGCGGGGTTCAGGGGAAGACCCAGTACTTC. This gives the protein CASSGVQGKTQYF.

J is TRBJ2-3 and V is TRBV11-2, with 8 positions matching TRBD2. The V and J ends lost 1 base and 0 bases, in that order; junction bases with no gene match: 3. Germline V gene data show CDR1 as SGHAT and CDR2 as FQNNGV. This CDR3 comprises 16 residues. The CDR3, as DNA: TGTGCCAGCAGCTTAGGTCCTAGCGGGAGCACAGATACGCAGTATTTT. Translation gives CASSLGPSGSTDTQYF.

This chain connects TRBV7-9 to TRBJ1-6; D not certain. Germline lookup yields CDR1 SEHNR and CDR2 FQNEAQ (reference sequence). This CDR3 spans 14 amino acids. V shed 10 bases and J shed 0 bases, with 10 bases lying between them. The chain's CDR3 is CATQNSSYNSPLHF. CDR3 DNA sequence: TGTGCCACCCAGAACAGCTCCTATAATTCACCCCTCCACTTT.

This clone was found once. This CDR3 is CASRRDRGTDTQYF. CDR3 nucleotides: TGTGCCAGTAGGAGGGACAGGGGCACAGATACGCAGTATTTT. The rearrangement links TRBV19 to TRBJ2-3, with TRBD1 identical over 9 bases. Trimming took 6 bases from V and 1 from J; bases not matched to a gene: 2. The length of the CDR3 is 14 residues. The germline CDR1 and CDR2 sequences are LNHDA and SQIVND (reference sequence).

The chain is built from TRBV7-9 and TRBJ2-5; 13 positions match TRBD2. Germline CDR1 reads SEHNR; CDR2 reads FQNEAQ (reference sequence). The CDR3 contains 16 residues. V was clipped by 4 bases and J by 5 bases; unmatched bases: 7. Here the CDR3 DNA reads TGTGCCAGCAGCTCCCCGGGACTAGCGGGATTTGAGACCCAGTACTTC. Its protein is CASSSPGLAGFETQYF.

This clone has more than one count but fewer than ten. This chain links TRBV7-2 with TRBJ2-5; 8 nucleotides agree with TRBD2. Germline assignment: CDR1 SGHTA and CDR2 FQGNSA. This CDR3 contains 17 residues. J gave up 5 bases and V 1 base, and 12 bases lay outside the gene matches. The CDR3 is CASSLGTQRGFGETQYF. For the CDR3, the DNA is TGTGCCAGCAGCTTAGGGACCCAGCGGGGGTTTGGTGAGACCCAGTACTTC.

The CDR3 nucleotides read TGTGCCAGCTCACCAGGACAGGGTACCACTGAAGCTTTCTTT. Translating gives CASSPGQGTTEAFF. The rearrangement joins TRBV18 to TRBJ1-1; TRBD1 matches at 8 bases. From germline, CDR1 is KGHSH and CDR2 LQKENI. V gave up 2 bases and J gave up 4 bases; unmatched junction bases: 3. CDR3 size: 14 residues.

CDR3 sequence: CASSRTYYEQYF. The CDR3 DNA reads TGTGCCAGCAGCCGGACTTACTACGAGCAGTACTTC. This rearrangement joins TRBV7-9 to TRBJ2-7; D possibly corresponds to TRBD2 (5 bases). CDR1 and CDR2 from the germline V gene are SEHNR and FQNEAQ (reference sequence). V was cut by 5 bases and J by 3 bases, with 8 bases left in between. This CDR3 is built from 12 residues.

The V and J genes are TRBV30 and TRBJ2-7; 8 bases align to TRBD1. This CDR3 spans 12 amino acids. Losses at the gene ends were 4 bases for V and 5 bases for J; bases not matched to a gene: 4. The germline V gene has CDR1 GTSNPN and CDR2 SVGIG (reference sequence). This CDR3 reads CAWTGGQDEQYF. In DNA, the CDR3 is TGTGCCTGGACAGGGGGCCAAGACGAGCAGTACTTC.

The chain recombines TRBV6-5 with TRBJ1-2; TRBD1 aligns across 10 bases. The CDR3 is 14 amino acids. V was pared by 4 bases and J by 7 bases, with 6 bases of the junction left unmatched. CDR1 and CDR2 from the germline V gene are MNHEY and SVGAGI. CDR3 coding DNA: TGTGCCAGCAGTTCCGATGGGACAGGGGTTGGCTACACCTTC. Its protein product is CASSSDGTGVGYTF.

This clone has a single count. The V gene is TRBV9, the J gene TRBJ2-1; 8 bases fit TRBD2. The CDR3 is 15 amino acids. Germline V CDR1 and CDR2: SGDLS, YYNGEE. Trimming removed 0 bases from V and 8 bases from J; junction bases left unmatched: 7. The CDR3 reads CASSVVSGSLYEQFF. CDR3 nucleotides: TGTGCCAGCAGCGTAGTCAGCGGGAGTTTGTATGAGCAGTTCTTC.

This clone showed up just once. V usage is TRBV13 and J usage is TRBJ2-5, with D uncertain. The CDR3 is 10 amino acids. Trimming pared 11 bases from V and 5 bases from J, leaving 9 bases between. CDR1 PRHDT and CDR2 FYEKMQ come from the germline V gene (reference sequence). CDR3 sequence reads: CAWSRETQYF. Here the CDR3 DNA reads TGTGCCTGGAGTAGGGAGACCCAGTACTTC.

The chain combines TRBV11-2 with TRBJ2-5; tentatively, D is TRBD2 (5 bases). V was pared by 2 bases and J by 4 bases, with 11 bases between. Germline V lookup: CDR1 SGHAT, CDR2 FQNNGV. The length of the CDR3 is 14 residues. CDR3 bases: TGTGCCAGCAGCTTACCCGGGGTAGGAGAGACCCAGTACTTC. The encoded protein is CASSLPGVGETQYF.

The chain uses TRBV9 and TRBJ2-1; D is perhaps TRBD1 (6 bases). Trimming removed 3 bases at V and 6 bases at J, with 25 bases between. The CDR3 length is 18 residues. Germline CDR1 is SGDLS and CDR2 is YYNGEE. CDR3 residues: CASSGVSGGIEGVNEQFF. The CDR3 DNA follows: TGTGCCAGCAGCGGGGTCAGCGGTGGGATAGAGGGGGTCAATGAGCAGTTCTTC.

The chain recombines TRBV2 with TRBJ1-5; 9 bases agree with TRBD1. The CDR3 consists of 14 residues. After removal of 6 bases from V and 5 bases from J, the junction contained 5 bases not matched to a gene. The germline gives CDR1 SNHLY, CDR2 FYNNEI. The CDR3 nucleotides are TGTGCCAGCAGCGACGGGACAGGGTATCAGCCCCAGCATTTT. It yields the protein CASSDGTGYQPQHF.

The chain has TRBV23-1 and TRBJ2-5, with 13 nucleotides matching TRBD2. TRBV23-1 is an open reading frame whose function is uncertain. Losses at the gene ends were 2 bases for V and 3 bases for J; bases not matched to a gene: 3. This CDR3 region has 16 residues. The CDR3 is CASSQDGLAGEETQYF. The DNA of the CDR3 is TGCGCCAGCAGTCAAGATGGACTAGCGGGAGAAGAGACCCAGTACTTC.